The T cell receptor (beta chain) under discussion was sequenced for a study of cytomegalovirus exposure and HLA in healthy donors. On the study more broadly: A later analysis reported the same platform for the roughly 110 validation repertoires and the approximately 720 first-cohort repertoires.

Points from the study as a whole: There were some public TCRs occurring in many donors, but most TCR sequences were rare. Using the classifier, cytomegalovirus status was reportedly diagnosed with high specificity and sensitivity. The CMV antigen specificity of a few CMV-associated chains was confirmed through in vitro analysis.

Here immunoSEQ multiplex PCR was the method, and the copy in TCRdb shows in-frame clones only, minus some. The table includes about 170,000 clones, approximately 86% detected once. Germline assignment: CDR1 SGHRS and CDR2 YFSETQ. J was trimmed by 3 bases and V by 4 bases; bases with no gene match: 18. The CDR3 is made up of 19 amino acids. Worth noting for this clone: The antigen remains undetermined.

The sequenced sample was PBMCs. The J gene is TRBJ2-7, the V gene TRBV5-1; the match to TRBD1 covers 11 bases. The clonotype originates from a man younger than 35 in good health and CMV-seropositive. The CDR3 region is CASSTSRDRGIGERYEQYF. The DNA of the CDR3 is TGCGCCAGCAGCACCTCGCGGGACAGGGGGATAGGAGAGCGCTACGAGCAGTACTTC.